This T cell receptor (beta chain) was identified in a study of cytomegalovirus exposure and HLA in healthy donors. The PCR had 60 Vbeta and 13 Jbeta primers. Sequencing used immunoSEQ multiplex PCR; TCRdb keeps in-frame clones, though not all of them. The table has 90,000 to 150,000 clones, less than 10% seen once. V was trimmed by 0 bases and J by 9 bases, leaving 11 bases between them. The germline V gene has CDR1 SGHAT and CDR2 FQNNGV. This CDR3 has 14 amino acids. This clone was detected a few times. This sequence was found in a woman aged 40 to 49 in good health and CMV-seropositive. Sequencing used PBMCs. The rearrangement joins TRBV11-2 to TRBJ1-4; the D gene is possibly TRBD1 (5 bases). Here the CDR3 reads CASSLERGTKKLFF. DNA of the CDR3: TGTGCCAGCAGCTTAGAACGGGGGACGAAAAAACTGTTTTTT. Full variable domain (rest looked up from reference TRBV11-2 and TRBJ1-4): EAGVAQSPRYKIIEKRQSVAFWCNPISGHATLYWYQQILGQGPKLLIQFQNNGVVDDSQLPKDRFSAERLKGVDSTLKIQPAKLEDSAVYLCASSLERGTKKLFFGSGTQLSVL.